This T cell receptor beta chain is drawn from a study of T cell responses to AZD1222 COVID-19 vaccine (dated by TCRdb to about 2021). About the investigation overall: A total of just over 230 trial participants underwent TCR sequencing, of whom 207 had received two doses of AZD1222 and about 26 had received two doses of the MenACWY control vaccine. Trial participants were enrolled into age subgroups of 18-55, 56-69 and 70-plus years, which contained about 160, 30 and 59 TCR-sequenced participants, respectively. What the authors observed across the whole study: The 56-69-year group was small, and its depth increase did not reach significance, likely because of low power. Reportedly, close to half of the unique spike-specific TCRs recognized epitopes lying outside the regions that are mutated in the B.1.351 and B.1.1.7 variants. The vaccine-associated CD4 TCRs covered the entire spike protein, and the dominant responses fell in regions 160-218 and 743-854. After two AZD1222 doses, both the breadth and the depth of spike-specific TCRs were significantly higher than at day 0 and than in MenACWY recipients. Participants were mostly white British, with more females than males. The authors suggested clonal diversity may have been underestimated. Only 5 to 7 AZD1222 recipients were SARS-CoV-2 seropositive at baseline, limiting conclusions about previously exposed vaccinees. Because no day 14 peak-response samples were available, the repertoires could be characterized only after the peak T cell response.

The sample's time point, from its label and the paper: about 28 days (+/-7) after the second vaccine dose. AZD1222 recipients with second doses at about 4 weeks or about 12 weeks were pooled, because spike-specific TCR depth and breadth did not differ between schedules. Samples from vaccinated people were obtained from the UK trials COV001 and COV002, which included a single-blind randomized controlled phase 2/3 trial of AZD1222 (ChAdOx1 nCoV-19) in healthy adults. For TCRbeta chain sequencing, PBMC samples were collected from trial participants at day 0 and at day 28 after the second dose. Trimming leaves V shorter by 4 bases and J shorter by 1 base, with the junction holding 11 bases beyond the gene matches. From cysteine to phenylalanine, the CDR3 is 16 amino acids long. The read is trimmed to its CDR3 DNA, 48 bases read in frame from base 1. Looking up the germline V gene yields CDR1 SGHRS and CDR2 YFSETQ.

Note on this clone: Its antigen specificity is not known. No base-level quality is on record; no much larger clone is a single base apart.

The CDR3 regions of human TCRbeta chains were subjected to immunosequencing. The authors' pipeline ran thus. Repertoire TCRs were matched against a reference library of SARS-CoV-2-specific TCRs generated with the MIRA antigen-specificity platform. Breadth meant the fraction of unique TCRs that were SARS-CoV-2-associated, whereas depth meant the fraction of total T cells that were SARS-CoV-2-associated. Using the MIRA data, every spike-specific TCR was mapped to the spike region that the TCR reacted to and assigned to either a CD4 or a CD8 class. Log10-transformed breadth and depth values were compared by one-way ANOVA with Sidak's multiple comparisons tests. TCRdb retrieved this table from immuneACCESS and kept in-frame rearrangements only. Not all clones are present; in checked studies, unresolved V genes account for under half, and no reason is known for the remainder. The V and J calls and clone size come from that table; D and trimming were worked out from the DNA. In this sample the table shows about 61,000 clones, roughly four fifths of which occur a single time. 20% to 30% of the sample belongs to the ten largest clones.

The sequence was collected from an adult who received the AZD1222 COVID-19 vaccine. The starting material was peripheral blood, obtained 28 days after the second AZD1222 dose. The chain is assembled from TRBV5-1 and TRBJ2-7, and TRBD2 aligns with 7 junction nucleotides. The nucleotide sequence is given as TGCGCCAGCAGCCGGAGCGGGGCGGGTTTATCCTACGAGCAGTACTTC. The resulting protein is CASSRSGAGLSYEQYF.